This TCR beta chain appears in the sequencing data of a study of CD8 T cells in Susac syndrome. Overall study findings and caveats: The study recognized that the number of individuals in its TCR sequencing and HLA analysis was relatively small.

The CDR3 contains 15 residues. V was shortened by 8 bases and J by 0 bases, with 15 bases between the two germline ends. Germline loops: CDR1 MNHEY, CDR2 SVGAGI. On this clonotype: Its antigen is unknown.

CD8+ and CD4+ T cells from blood underwent TCR beta sequencing. The CD8+ and CD4+ T cells were isolated magnetically using a negative isolation approach, whereas the TEMRA cells were enriched by FACS. After extraction with the RNeasy kit, about 0.45 to 1 ug of the RNA was reverse transcribed using random hexamers. Amplification of TCR beta CDR3 used immunoSEQ multiplex PCR across 54 Vbeta and 13 Jbeta. One entry per CDR3 protein, called by TCRdb with MiXCR from the immunoSEQ multiplex PCR reads. Of under 80,000 distinct CDR3 sequences listed, about 95% are singletons. The chain is built from TRBV6-5 and TRBJ2-3; D might be TRBD2 (5 bases). This TCR came from a human donor with multiple sclerosis. Input material: CD8+ T cells from PBMCs. In DNA, the CDR3 is TGTGCCAGCGCCCCAGCGGAAACTAGCACAGATACGCAGTATTTT. Protein: CASAPAETSTDTQYF.